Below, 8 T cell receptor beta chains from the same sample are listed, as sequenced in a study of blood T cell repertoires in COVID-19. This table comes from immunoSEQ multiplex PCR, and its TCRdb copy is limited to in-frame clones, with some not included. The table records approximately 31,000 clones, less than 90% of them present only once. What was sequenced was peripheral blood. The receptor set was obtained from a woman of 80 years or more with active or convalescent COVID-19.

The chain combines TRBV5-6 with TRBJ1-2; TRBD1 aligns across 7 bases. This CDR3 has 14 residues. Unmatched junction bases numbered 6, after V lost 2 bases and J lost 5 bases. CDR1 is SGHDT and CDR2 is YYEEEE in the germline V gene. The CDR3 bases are TGTGCCAGCAGCTTCGGGACAGTTACTTATGGCTACACCTTC. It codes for CASSFGTVTYGYTF.

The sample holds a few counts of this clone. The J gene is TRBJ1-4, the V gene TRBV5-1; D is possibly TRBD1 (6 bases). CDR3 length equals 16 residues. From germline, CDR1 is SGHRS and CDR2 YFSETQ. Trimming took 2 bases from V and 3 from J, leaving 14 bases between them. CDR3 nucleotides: TGCGCCAGCAGCTTAACCCTACAGGGTCCTAATGAAAAACTGTTTTTT. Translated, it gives CASSLTLQGPNEKLFF.

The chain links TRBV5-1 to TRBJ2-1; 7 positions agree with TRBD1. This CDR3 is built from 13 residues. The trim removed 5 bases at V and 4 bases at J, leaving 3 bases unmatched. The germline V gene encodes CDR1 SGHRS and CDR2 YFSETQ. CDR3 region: CASRVGQYNEQFF. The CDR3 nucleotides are TGCGCCAGCAGGGTGGGACAGTACAATGAGCAGTTCTTC.

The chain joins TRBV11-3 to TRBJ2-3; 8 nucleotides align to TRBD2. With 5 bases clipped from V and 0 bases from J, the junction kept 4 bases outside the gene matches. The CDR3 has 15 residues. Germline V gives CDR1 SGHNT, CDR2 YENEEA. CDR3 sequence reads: CASSPQRGSTDTQYF. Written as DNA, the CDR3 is TGTGCCAGCAGCCCCCAGCGGGGGAGCACAGATACGCAGTATTTT.

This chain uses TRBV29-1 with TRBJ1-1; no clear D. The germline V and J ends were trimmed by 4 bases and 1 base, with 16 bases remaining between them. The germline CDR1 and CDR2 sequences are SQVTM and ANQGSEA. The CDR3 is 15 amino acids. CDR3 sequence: CSVGNVPGGNTEAFF. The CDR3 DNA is TGCAGCGTTGGGAATGTTCCAGGAGGGAACACTGAAGCTTTCTTT.

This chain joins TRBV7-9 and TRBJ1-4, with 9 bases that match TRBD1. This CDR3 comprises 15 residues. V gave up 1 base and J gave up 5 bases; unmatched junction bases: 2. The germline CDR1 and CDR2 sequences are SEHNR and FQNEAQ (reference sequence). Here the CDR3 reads CASSLETGGNEKLFF. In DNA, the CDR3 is TGTGCCAGCAGCTTAGAGACAGGGGGAAATGAAAAACTGTTTTTT.

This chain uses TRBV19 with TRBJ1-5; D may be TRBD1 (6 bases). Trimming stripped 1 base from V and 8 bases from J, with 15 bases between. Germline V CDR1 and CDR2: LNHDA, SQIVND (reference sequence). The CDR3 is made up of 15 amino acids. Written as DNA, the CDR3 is TGTGCCAGTAGTATAGGCGGGGGCCGCATTGAGCCCCAGCATTTT. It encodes CASSIGGGRIEPQHF.

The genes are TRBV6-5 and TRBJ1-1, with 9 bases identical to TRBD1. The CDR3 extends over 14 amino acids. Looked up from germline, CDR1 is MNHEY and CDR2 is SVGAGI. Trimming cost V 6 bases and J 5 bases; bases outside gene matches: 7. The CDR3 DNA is TGTGCCAGCAGGTCGGGACAGGGCTGGACTGAAGCTTTCTTT. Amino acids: CASRSGQGWTEAFF.